This T cell receptor beta chain was documented in a study of T cell responses to AZD1222 COVID-19 vaccine. Study-level findings and limits: Only after the peak T cell response were repertoires sampled.

This clone occurred a few times. Its antigen is not known. Method: immunoSEQ multiplex PCR; TCRdb's copy keeps in-frame clones and lacks some. The table includes tens of thousands of clones, about 85% detected once. Trimming removed 4 bases at V and 2 bases at J, with 10 bases between. From germline, CDR1 is MDHEN and CDR2 SYDVKM. The CDR3 sequence is 14 residues long. Sequences were derived from peripheral blood, sampled on day 0 of AZD1222 vaccination. The rearrangement joins TRBV28 to TRBJ2-3; D possibly matches TRBD1 or TRBD2 (5 bases each). The receptor was derived from an adult in good health. The CDR3 is CASSSGTDTDTQYF. In nucleotides, the CDR3 is TGTGCCAGCAGTTCCGGGACGGACACAGATACGCAGTATTTT.